This TCR beta chain was identified during a study of blood T cell repertoires in COVID-19. In the study overall: There were acute and convalescent COVID-19 samples, and they came from the United States, Italy and Spain.

Per the authors' pipeline: By means of reference gene primer amplification, nucleated cell counts were estimated. Some clones are missing from TCRdb's copy, which holds only in-frame ones; the method was immunoSEQ multiplex PCR. V and J calls and clone size are copied from that table; D and trimming were computed from the DNA. The table lists around 300,000 clones, about 85% of them singletons. The CDR3 contains 16 residues. In germline, CDR1 is MDHEN, CDR2 SYDVKM. J lost 2 bases, V lost 7 bases, and 8 bases had no gene match. J is TRBJ2-1 and V is TRBV28, with 10 positions matching TRBD1. The source of this sequence is a human donor in a cohort sampled during active COVID-19. The specimen sequenced was peripheral blood. The CDR3, as DNA: TGTGCCAGCAAGAACCCCGGGACAGGGGCCTACAATGAGCAGTTCTTC. Encoded protein: CASKNPGTGAYNEQFF.